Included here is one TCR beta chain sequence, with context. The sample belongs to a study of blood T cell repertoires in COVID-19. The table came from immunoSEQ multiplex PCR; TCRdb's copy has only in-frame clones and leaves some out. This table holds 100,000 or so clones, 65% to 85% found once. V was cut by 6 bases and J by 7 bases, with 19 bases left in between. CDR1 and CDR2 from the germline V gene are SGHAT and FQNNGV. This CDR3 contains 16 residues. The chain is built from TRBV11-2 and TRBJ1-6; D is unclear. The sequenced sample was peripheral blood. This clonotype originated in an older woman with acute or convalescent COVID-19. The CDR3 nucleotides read TGTGCCAGCAGATCAGGCTTGCGTCTCTTAAATTCACCCCTCCACTTT. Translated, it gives CASRSGLRLLNSPLHF.